This TCR beta chain was observed in a study of T cell repertoires in cytomegalovirus infection. Study information: Public signatures in TCR beta pointed to CMV infection and matching HLA type. Overall study results and limits: Carriers of CMV plus the relevant HLA were identified by cumulative public TCR beta family frequency.

In the case of this clonotype: Its antigen is not known.

MiXCR, applied by TCRdb to the reads, yields one record per CDR3 protein. The table includes around 310,000 distinct CDR3 sequences, roughly 15% detected once. This CDR3 is built from 14 residues. CDR1 and CDR2 from the germline V gene are SGHTA and FQGNSA. Trimming at V came to 1 base and at J to 9 bases, leaving 1 base not matched to a gene. The chain couples TRBV7-2 to TRBJ1-6; 9 positions agree with TRBD1. This TCR derives from a human donor in good health (CMV status not recorded). Some clones in this sample may be carry-over from other donors' samples. The sequencing input was PBMCs. CDR3 residues: CASSLGTGASPLHF. The CDR3 bases are TGTGCCAGCAGCTTAGGGACAGGGGCTTCACCCCTCCACTTT.